These 11 T cell receptor beta chains originate from one sample sequenced in a study of CD8+ T cells in alopecia areata. Sequencing templates came from extracted RNA that was reverse transcribed into cDNA. Repertoires were generated with immunoSEQ multiplex PCR, while TCRdb's copy carries only in-frame clones and drops some. The table includes about 98,000 clones, 35% to 45% detected once. Sequencing used CD4+ T cells sorted from blood. The receptors derive from a human donor with alopecia areata.

This chain uses TRBV29-1 with TRBJ2-7; TRBD1 matches at 9 bases. The CDR3 consists of 15 residues. The V and J ends lost 3 bases and 1 base, in that order; junction bases with no gene match: 7. Germline CDR1 SQVTM, CDR2 ANQGSEA. The chain's CDR3 is CSVDPLQGASYEQYF. The CDR3 DNA follows: TGCAGCGTTGACCCGCTACAGGGGGCGTCCTACGAGCAGTACTTC.

This clone was observed a few times. The same CDR3 arises from other DNA sequences in this sample as well. This chain joins TRBV29-1 and TRBJ2-5; D call uncertain. V was trimmed by 4 bases and J by 5 bases, leaving 14 bases between them. Germline V gives CDR1 SQVTM, CDR2 ANQGSEA. The CDR3 length is 13 residues. The CDR3 is CSVGSRAGETQYF. The DNA of the CDR3 is TGCAGCGTTGGGTCAAGGGCTGGGGAGACCCAGTACTTC.

On this clone: Mismatch with germline at one junction end may stem from a read error. This chain uses TRBV2 with TRBJ2-7, with D possibly being TRBD1 (5 bases). CDR1 SNHLY and CDR2 FYNNEI come from the germline V gene. There are 14 residues in the CDR3. The CDR3 bases are TGTGCCAGCTGTATGACGACAGTCTCCCACGAGCAGTACTTC. Translating it yields CASCMTTVSHEQYF.

The rearrangement joins TRBV5-1 to TRBJ1-6; no definite D call. Germline V gene lookup returns CDR1 SGHRS and CDR2 YFSETQ. Deletions cut 0 bases from V and 8 bases from J, with 12 bases between. CDR3 length: 15 residues. The CDR3 DNA follows: TGCGCCAGCAGCTTGGAGGCAGGACTCGATTCACCCCTCCACTTT. It is translated as CASSLEAGLDSPLHF.

J is TRBJ2-7 and V is TRBV7-6; TRBD1 agrees at 8 bases. This CDR3 region has 16 residues. Germline CDR1 SGHVS, CDR2 FNYEAQ. V lost 1 base and J lost 5; bases outside the gene matches: 10. The DNA of the CDR3 is TGTGCCAGCAGCTTAGGGGACAGGTCTTCGGTAGACGAGCAGTACTTC. It is translated as CASSLGDRSSVDEQYF.

The genes are TRBV2 and TRBJ2-5; D unresolved. The CDR3 is made up of 12 amino acids. V shed 2 bases and J shed 5 bases, with 6 bases lying between them. Germline assignment: CDR1 SNHLY and CDR2 FYNNEI. The chain's CDR3 is CASSEFPETQYF. The CDR3 nucleotides read TGTGCCAGCAGTGAATTCCCTGAGACCCAGTACTTC.

This clone was recorded a few times. This chain connects TRBV28 to TRBJ2-7; D is possibly TRBD2 (6 bases). V lost 1 base and J 0 bases, leaving 10 bases between the germline ends. CDR1 and CDR2 (germline): MDHEN, SYDVKM. CDR3 length equals 15 residues. The CDR3 loop is CASSLFLRDSYEQYF. The CDR3 region has the DNA TGTGCCAGCAGTTTATTCTTGCGGGACTCCTACGAGCAGTACTTC.

This clone was picked up one time. This chain uses TRBV7-2 with TRBJ1-5; a possible D gene is TRBD1 (6 bases). CDR1 is SGHTA and CDR2 is FQGNSA in the germline V gene. With 1 base removed from V and 5 bases from J, the gap between germline ends came to 12 bases. This CDR3 has 15 residues. CDR3 DNA sequence: TGTGCCAGCAGCTTAGATAATGGGGGGCATCAGCCCCAGCATTTT. Translating it yields CASSLDNGGHQPQHF.

CDR3 nucleotides: TGTGCCAGCAGCTTAGATAGCAATCAGCCCCAGCATTTT. Protein sequence: CASSLDSNQPQHF. The rearrangement joins TRBV7-8 to TRBJ1-5, with D hard to call. The CDR3 sequence is 13 residues long. Per the germline V gene, CDR1 is SGHVS and CDR2 is FQNEAQ. The ends were cut back, 1 base at V and 0 bases at J, with 1 base in the middle.

The sample holds a few counts of this clone. The chain joins TRBV29-1 to TRBJ2-6; D may be TRBD1 (6 bases). The CDR3 has 15 residues. Trimming removed 3 bases at V and 4 bases at J, with 13 bases between. Germline V lookup: CDR1 SQVTM, CDR2 ANQGSEA. CDR3 in DNA: TGCAGCGTTGATAACAGGGTCTCCGGGGCCAACGTCCTGACTTTC. It encodes CSVDNRVSGANVLTF.

The V call is TRBV2, the J call TRBJ2-1; D remains unclear. The CDR3 covers 10 residues. V was shortened by 4 bases and J by 12 bases, with 7 bases between the two germline ends. CDR1 and CDR2 (germline): SNHLY, FYNNEI. The CDR3 region has the DNA TGTGCCAGCAGTGGAGTGGGGCAGTTCTTC. Translation: CASSGVGQFF.